These T cell receptor beta chains were read from a single sample in a study of cytomegalovirus exposure and HLA in healthy donors. Data came from immunoSEQ multiplex PCR; TCRdb stores just in-frame clones and leaves some out. Of about 120,000 clones listed, roughly 82% are singletons. Material: PBMCs. These receptors all come from a man in his late teens or twenties in good health and CMV-seropositive. CDR3s include the opening cysteine and the closing phenylalanine or tryptophan. Fields, in order: V gene, clone size, J gene, D gene, CDR3 DNA, CDR3 protein. The D gene is left open where the match is weak. Rows may omit the clone size; those that give it use once, few, many or a size class.

TRBV6-6	NA	TRBJ2-4	TRBD2	TGTGCCAGCAGGCCAACCGGGACTAGCGGGCTTGAACAGTACTTC	CASRPTGTSGLEQYF
TRBV7-2	NA	TRBJ2-7	NA	TGTGCCAGCAGCCCAGACAGCACCTACGAGCAGTACTTC	CASSPDSTYEQYF
TRBV7-8	NA	TRBJ2-7	NA	TGTGCCAGCAGCTTAGCGCCGAGGGGGTCCTACGAGCAGTACTTC	CASSLAPRGSYEQYF
TRBV7-9	NA	TRBJ1-5	TRBD1	TGTTCCAGCAGCTTAGGGTCCGGGACAGGGAACAATCAGCCCCAGCATTTT	CSSSLGSGTGNNQPQHF
TRBV13	few	TRBJ2-5	NA	TGTGCCAGCAGCTTAAGCGAGACCCAGTACTTC	CASSLSETQYF
TRBV5-5	NA	TRBJ2-7	NA	TGTGCCAGCAGCTTCAGGTACGAGCAGTACTTC	CASSFRYEQYF
TRBV13	NA	TRBJ2-1	TRBD1	TGTGCCAGCAGCCGCCCCCGGGACAGGTTCAACAATGAGCAGTTCTTC	CASSRPRDRFNNEQFF
TRBV6-5	NA	TRBJ2-1	NA	TGTGCCGCCCAGGAGGGCGGAGAAGCCTACAATGAGCAGTTCTTC	CAAQEGGEAYNEQFF
TRBV7-6	NA	TRBJ1-4	NA	TGTGCCAGCAGCTCTAGCGGCTACACCCGGAATGAAAAACTGTTTTTT	CASSSSGYTRNEKLFF
TRBV27	NA	TRBJ2-7	NA	TGTGCCAGCAGTCTCCCTTCTGAGGGTGCCTGCGAGCAGTACTTC	CASSLPSEGACEQYF
TRBV7-2	NA	TRBJ2-2	NA	TGTGCCAGCAGTTGGAGAGTAATCTGGAACACCGGGGAGCTGTTTTTT	CASSWRVIWNTGELFF
TRBV5-8	NA	TRBJ2-1	NA	TGTGCCAGCAGCTTGATTGTCGGGACACGGACCCCGAAGCAGTTCTTC	CASSLIVGTRTPKQFF
TRBV9	NA	TRBJ2-1	TRBD2	TGTGCCAGCAGCAGGGCTAGCGGGAGGGTTTACAATGAGCAGTTCTTC	CASSRASGRVYNEQFF
TRBV5-6	NA	TRBJ1-1	TRBD1	TGTGCCAGCAGTTACGACAGGGTCGCCACTGAAGCTTTCTTT	CASSYDRVATEAFF
TRBV6-5	NA	TRBJ2-3	NA	TGTGCCAGCAGTACTTCTAGCACAGATACGCAGTATTTT	CASSTSSTDTQYF
TRBV4-1	NA	TRBJ2-5	TRBD1	TGCGCCAGCAGCCAAGAGGCAGGGGGAGAGACCCAGTACTTC	CASSQEAGGETQYF
TRBV5-1	NA	TRBJ2-5	TRBD2	TGCGCCAGCAGCTTTGGACTAGCGGGGGGGCAAGAGACCCAGTACTTC	CASSFGLAGGQETQYF
TRBV11-2	NA	TRBJ1-1	NA	TGTGCCAGCAGACCTCTCAGGCCCCTGAACACTGAAGCTTTCTTT	CASRPLRPLNTEAFF
TRBV18	NA	TRBJ2-5	NA	TGTGCCAGCTCACCTACATCGCAAGAGACCCAGTACTTC	CASSPTSQETQYF
TRBV5-1	NA	TRBJ2-2	TRBD2	TGCGCCAGCAGCAGGGAGGGACTAAATGAAGGATTGGGGGAGCTGTTTTTT	CASSREGLNEGLGELFF
TRBV5-1	once	TRBJ2-3	NA	TGCGCCAGCAGCTTGAGGTCTGTAAGCGTCCCCACAGATACGCAGTATTTT	CASSLRSVSVPTDTQYF
TRBV6-5	NA	TRBJ2-1	TRBD2	TGTGCCACCTCGGGACTAGCGGGAAATGAGCAGTTCTTC	CATSGLAGNEQFF
TRBV5-1	NA	TRBJ2-2	NA	TGCGCCAGCAGCTGGGCCGGGGGAGCCGGGGAGCTGTTTTTT	CASSWAGGAGELFF
TRBV6-1	once	TRBJ2-1	TRBD2	TGTGCCAGCAGTTTTTTGGGAGGGAATCACAATGAGCAGTTCTTC	CASSFLGGNHNEQFF
TRBV9	NA	TRBJ2-7	TRBD1	TGTGCCAGCAGCGGTGGACAGGGGATCTCCTACGAGCAGTACTTC	CASSGGQGISYEQYF
TRBV6-1	NA	TRBJ2-7	NA	TGTGCCAGCAGTGAGGGGGCCGACAGCGAGCAGTACTTC	CASSEGADSEQYF
TRBV5-1	NA	TRBJ2-7	NA	TGCGCCAGCAGCTCGACTGTGCAGTCCTACGAGCAGTACTTC	CASSSTVQSYEQYF
TRBV4-1	once	TRBJ2-7	TRBD2	TGCGCCAGCAGCGAAGACTGGGCTAGCGGGTCCTACGAGCAGTACTTC	CASSEDWASGSYEQYF
TRBV15	NA	TRBJ1-1	TRBD1	TGTGCCACCAGCAGAGCGCTAGGGGGCAACACTGAAGCTTTCTTT	CATSRALGGNTEAFF
TRBV10-3	NA	TRBJ1-1	NA	TGTGCCATCAGTGACCTACAGGAAATGAACACTGAAGCTTTCTTT	CAISDLQEMNTEAFF
TRBV6-5	NA	TRBJ2-5	TRBD1	TGTGCCAGCAGGGACAGGGCCCAAGAGACCCAGTACTTC	CASRDRAQETQYF
TRBV4-1	NA	TRBJ2-7	NA	TGCGCCAGCAGCCAAGATAGAAGCGGAGAAAGAGGCGAGCAGTACTTC	CASSQDRSGERGEQYF